The TCR beta chain under discussion was sequenced for a study of cytomegalovirus exposure and HLA in healthy donors. Study context: HLA-typed donors contributed 80 million to 85 million unique TCRs, which were held in an early data release.

Concerning this clone: Antigen: not known.

Study-wide results and caveats: Association of roughly 18,000 TCR beta sequences with HLA alleles was found at 0.05 false discovery rate in a later analysis. Most of the CMV-associated TCR beta chains (in a later analysis) appeared to be HLA-restricted.

The PCR made use of 60 Vbeta and 13 Jbeta primers. Libraries were prepared by immunoSEQ multiplex PCR; TCRdb keeps only in-frame clonotypes and omits some of them. The sample includes 150,000 to 200,000 clones, more than 60% of them seen just once. The CDR3 sequence is 16 residues long. V lost 4 bases, J lost 3 bases, and 16 bases lay in between. Looked up from germline, CDR1 is MDHEN and CDR2 is SYDVKM. This clonotype was sampled from a woman between 35 and 50 years old in good health and CMV-seropositive. Input material: PBMCs. The chain carries TRBV28 and TRBJ1-5; D perhaps matches TRBD1 (5 bases). CDR3 nucleotides: TGTGCCAGCAGTTCTCCCCTGACAGTCAACAATCAGCCCCAGCATTTT. This sequence encodes CASSSPLTVNNQPQHF.